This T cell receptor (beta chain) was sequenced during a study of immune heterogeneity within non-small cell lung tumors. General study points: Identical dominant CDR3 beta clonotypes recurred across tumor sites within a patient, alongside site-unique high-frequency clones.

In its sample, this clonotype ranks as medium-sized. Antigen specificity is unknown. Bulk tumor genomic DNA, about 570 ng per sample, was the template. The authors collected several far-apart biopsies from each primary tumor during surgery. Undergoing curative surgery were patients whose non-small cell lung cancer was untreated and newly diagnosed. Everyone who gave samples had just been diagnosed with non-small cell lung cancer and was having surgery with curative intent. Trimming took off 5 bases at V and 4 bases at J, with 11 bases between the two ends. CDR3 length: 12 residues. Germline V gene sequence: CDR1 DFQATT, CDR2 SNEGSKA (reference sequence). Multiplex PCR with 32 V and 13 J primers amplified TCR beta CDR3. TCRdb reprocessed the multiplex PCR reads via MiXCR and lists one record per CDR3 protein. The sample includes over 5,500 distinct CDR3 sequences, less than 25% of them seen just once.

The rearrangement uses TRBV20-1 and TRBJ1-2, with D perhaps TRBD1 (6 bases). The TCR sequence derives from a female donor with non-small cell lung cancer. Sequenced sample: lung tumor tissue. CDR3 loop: CSAGDKIYGYTF. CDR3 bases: TGCAGTGCTGGGGACAAGATCTATGGCTACACCTTC.